This TCR beta chain comes out of a study of OX40 agonist ivuxolimab in advanced cancers. Looking at the study overall: With ivuxolimab, an agonistic anti-OX40 (CD134) antibody, patients were treated.

Patients were ruled out by autoimmune disease history or systemic immunosuppression. Comment on this clone: The antigen is not known.

Data came from immunoSEQ multiplex PCR; TCRdb stores just in-frame clones and leaves some out. The repertoire holds tens of thousands of clones, with roughly 83% as singletons. Broader study findings: Normalized T-cell clonal expansion was also low in some nonresponders. Clonal expansion from baseline to week 6 occurred in both CD4+ and CD8+ T cells.

CDR3 length: 15 residues. V lost 4 bases and J 6 bases, leaving 16 bases between the germline ends. Looked up from germline, CDR1 is SGHTA and CDR2 is FQGNSA. The chain couples TRBV7-2 to TRBJ2-1, with a weak D call TRBD1 (5 bases). This TCR was recovered from an adult with an advanced solid tumor such as melanoma, head and neck, liver or kidney cancer. The source material was CD4+ or CD8+ T cells sorted from blood, sampled in a trial of the OX40 agonist ivuxolimab. This chain's CDR3 is CASSSTRDSGNEQFF. The CDR3 DNA reads as TGTGCCAGCAGCTCCACCAGGGATTCCGGCAATGAGCAGTTCTTC.